Listed here are 31 T cell receptor beta chains from one sample, sequenced in a study of CD8+ T cells in alopecia areata. Reverse transcribed after extraction, RNA yielded cDNA as the sequencing template. Clones were sequenced by immunoSEQ multiplex PCR, and TCRdb holds only the in-frame ones, with some missing. The sample lists about 160,000 clones; about two thirds were seen once. Treatment meaning: oral pan-JAK inhibitor, 5-10 mg twice daily. The sequencing here drew on CD4+ T cells sorted from blood, taken at week 4, from a patient treated with tofacitinib. These receptors were collected from a human donor with alopecia areata.

The gene calls are TRBV30 and TRBJ1-4; D is ambiguous. Germline lookup yields CDR1 GTSNPN and CDR2 SVGIG (reference sequence). The germline V and J ends were trimmed by 0 bases and 8 bases, with 13 bases remaining between them. This CDR3 region has 14 residues. CDR3 in DNA: TGTGCCTGGAGTGTACGGTCATCCCGCGAAAAACTGTTTTTT. Its protein product is CAWSVRSSREKLFF. The full variable domain, rest sourced from reference TRBV30 and TRBJ1-4, is SQTIHQWPATLVQPVGSPLSLECTVEGTSNPNLYWYRQAAGRGLQLLFYSVGIGQISSEVPQNLSASRPQDRQFILSSKKLLLSDSGFYLCAWSVRSSREKLFFGSGTQLSVL.

The V and J genes are TRBV15 and TRBJ1-6; D not resolved. V dropped 5 bases and J dropped 0 bases, with 8 bases sitting between them. Per germline, CDR1 LNHNV and CDR2 YYDKDF (reference sequence). There are 15 residues in the CDR3. The chain's CDR3 is CATSPRSSYNSPLHF. For the CDR3, the DNA is TGTGCCACCAGCCCCCGGAGCTCCTATAATTCACCCCTCCACTTT.

This clone was observed a handful of times. The chain joins TRBV7-6 to TRBJ2-5; D unresolved. With 1 base removed from V and 5 bases from J, the gap between germline ends came to 5 bases. Per germline, CDR1 SGHVS and CDR2 FNYEAQ. The CDR3 runs 12 residues. The CDR3, as DNA: TGTGCCAGCAGCTTAGGACTGGAGACCCAGTACTTC. This translates into CASSLGLETQYF.

This chain uses TRBV27 with TRBJ1-2; D is unresolved. V was pared by 3 bases and J by 2 bases, with 7 bases between. Germline V lookup: CDR1 MNHEY, CDR2 SMNVEV (reference sequence). This CDR3 region has 13 residues. The CDR3 nucleotides read TGTGCCAGCAGTTTCCGGGAAAACTATGGCTACACCTTC. Its translation: CASSFRENYGYTF.

The V and J genes are TRBV7-8 and TRBJ2-5; D is unresolved. The V end was cut by 2 bases, the J end by 0 bases, with 16 bases between. There are 17 residues in the CDR3. Looked up from germline, CDR1 is SGHVS and CDR2 is FQNEAQ. CDR3 region: CASSLYVPGSHQETQYF. CDR3 in DNA: TGTGCCAGCAGCTTATATGTCCCGGGCAGCCACCAAGAGACCCAGTACTTC. Supplemented by reference TRBV7-8 and TRBJ2-5, the full variable domain reads GAGVSQSPRYKVAKRGQDVALRCDPISGHVSLFWYQQALGQGPEFLTYFQNEAQLDKSGLPSDRFFAERPEGSVSTLKIQRTQQEDSAVYLCASSLYVPGSHQETQYFGPGTRLLVL.

The chain couples TRBV29-1 to TRBJ2-5, with 12 bases matching TRBD1. Germline CDR1 SQVTM, CDR2 ANQGSEA. There are 15 residues in the CDR3. The V and J ends lost 0 bases and 4 bases, in that order; junction bases with no gene match: 3. CDR3 region: CSVEDGDRGRETQYF. CDR3 in DNA: TGCAGCGTTGAAGATGGGGACAGGGGGCGAGAGACCCAGTACTTC.

The genes are TRBV5-6 and TRBJ2-6, with 7 bases identical to TRBD1. The CDR3 runs 18 residues. Germline loops: CDR1 SGHDT, CDR2 YYEEEE. Losses at the gene ends were 3 bases for V and 0 bases for J; bases not matched to a gene: 9. The CDR3 protein is CASSYTGVFRSGANVLTF. Here the CDR3 DNA reads TGTGCCAGCAGCTATACAGGGGTATTCCGCTCTGGGGCCAACGTCCTGACTTTC.

This chain uses TRBV5-1 with TRBJ2-7, with TRBD2 as a possible D gene (5 bases). This CDR3 has 14 amino acids. V shed 0 bases and J shed 2 bases, with 9 bases lying between them. Germline V gene data show CDR1 as SGHRS and CDR2 as YFSETQ. The CDR3 is CASSLGGKPYEQYF. CDR3 DNA: TGCGCCAGCAGCTTGGGAGGGAAACCCTACGAGCAGTACTTC.

In this sample, this clone turned up once. This chain joins TRBV30 and TRBJ1-3; 9 bases are a match to TRBD1. Trimming took 2 bases from V and 4 from J; bases not matched to a gene: 3. CDR1 is GTSNPN and CDR2 is SVGIG in the germline V gene (reference sequence). The CDR3 is 14 amino acids. CDR3 in amino acids: CAWSTGQGGNTIYF. Here the CDR3 DNA reads TGTGCCTGGAGTACTGGACAGGGGGGAAACACCATATATTTT.

The V gene is TRBV30, the J gene TRBJ2-7; D gene unclear. Germline values: CDR1 GTSNPN, CDR2 SVGIG (reference sequence). Trimming took off 1 base at V and 4 bases at J, with 11 bases between the two ends. This CDR3 has 13 amino acids. The DNA for the CDR3 is TGTGCCTGGAGTGCCCCTGGGAATTACGAGCAGTACTTC. Protein sequence: CAWSAPGNYEQYF.

The rearrangement uses TRBV13 and TRBJ2-5; no definite D call. CDR3 length equals 11 residues. V was shortened by 1 base and J by 3 bases, with 0 bases between the two germline ends. CDR1 is PRHDT, CDR2 FYEKMQ, per germline (reference sequence). CDR3 sequence reads: CASSLEETQYF. Written as DNA, the CDR3 is TGTGCCAGCAGCTTAGAAGAGACCCAGTACTTC.

This clone came up a few times. The V call is TRBV30, the J call TRBJ1-1; D is uncertain. With 0 bases removed from V and 3 bases from J, the gap between germline ends came to 8 bases. The CDR3 contains 13 residues. Germline lookup yields CDR1 GTSNPN and CDR2 SVGIG (reference sequence). Here the CDR3 reads CAWSVGGYTEAFF. In DNA, the CDR3 is TGTGCCTGGAGTGTCGGAGGCTACACTGAAGCTTTCTTT. The full variable domain, its missing parts supplied by reference TRBV30 and TRBJ1-1, is SQTIHQWPATLVQPVGSPLSLECTVEGTSNPNLYWYRQAAGRGLQLLFYSVGIGQISSEVPQNLSASRPQDRQFILSSKKLLLSDSGFYLCAWSVGGYTEAFFGQGTRLTVV.

V gene TRBV29-1 combines with J gene TRBJ2-2, with 12 positions matching TRBD2. Germline values: CDR1 SQVTM, CDR2 ANQGSEA. CDR3 length: 16 residues. Germline trimming cut 4 bases from V and 5 bases from J; bases unmatched to any gene: 8. The CDR3 loop is CSVGLAGAPRTGELFF. CDR3 sequence (DNA): TGCAGCGTTGGACTAGCGGGGGCCCCGCGAACCGGGGAGCTGTTTTTT.

The rearrangement links TRBV15 to TRBJ2-5; 7 bases agree with TRBD1. CDR3 size: 16 residues. After removal of 5 bases from V and 2 bases from J, the junction contained 11 bases not matched to a gene. Germline V lookup: CDR1 LNHNV, CDR2 YYDKDF (reference sequence). This CDR3 is CATSDRKTGPQETQYF. DNA of the CDR3: TGTGCCACCAGCGATCGGAAGACAGGGCCTCAAGAGACCCAGTACTTC.

The chain has TRBV29-1 and TRBJ2-1; D not certain. This CDR3 comprises 14 residues. The germline V and J ends were trimmed by 4 bases and 2 bases, with 12 bases remaining between them. Looked up from germline, CDR1 is SQVTM and CDR2 is ANQGSEA. CDR3 sequence (DNA): TGCAGCGTTGTATCCCCAGCCACCTACAATGAGCAGTTCTTC. This translates into CSVVSPATYNEQFF.

V usage is TRBV29-1 and J usage is TRBJ2-5; D not resolved. Germline V lookup: CDR1 SQVTM, CDR2 ANQGSEA. V lost 8 bases and J 5 bases, leaving 15 bases between the germline ends. This CDR3 is 12 amino acids long. In DNA, the CDR3 is TGCAGCTCCGGGCCCGCCCACGAGACCCAGTACTTC. It encodes CSSGPAHETQYF.

The J gene is TRBJ2-3, the V gene TRBV27, with 8 bases identical to TRBD2. This CDR3 has 16 amino acids. Germline assignment: CDR1 MNHEY and CDR2 SMNVEV (reference sequence). J was trimmed by 5 bases and V by 1 base; bases with no gene match: 8. CDR3 sequence reads: CASSLFSGGAGDTQYF. The CDR3 region has the DNA TGTGCCAGCAGTTTATTTTCCGGGGGGGCCGGAGATACGCAGTATTTT.

The chain joins TRBV7-2 to TRBJ2-1, with 12 bases that match TRBD2. CDR3 length equals 14 residues. J lost 13 bases, V lost 4 bases, and 8 bases had no gene match. Germline assignment: CDR1 SGHTA and CDR2 FQGNSA. As DNA, the CDR3 is TGTGCCAGCAGCTCTCCTAGCGGGGGGGCGGAACAGTTCTTC. This translates into CASSSPSGGAEQFF.

The chain combines TRBV6-5 with TRBJ2-1, with 11 bases fitting TRBD2. The CDR3 covers 15 residues. Trimming removed 4 bases from V and 3 bases from J; junction bases left unmatched: 2. The germline CDR1 and CDR2 sequences are MNHEY and SVGAGI. Here the CDR3 reads CASSSGLADYNEQFF. The CDR3 DNA is TGTGCCAGCAGTTCGGGACTAGCGGACTACAATGAGCAGTTCTTC.

The chain couples TRBV9 to TRBJ2-7; tentative D call: TRBD1 (6 bases). The CDR3 is made up of 15 amino acids. Between the trimmed V and J ends, which lost 0 bases and 3 bases, there was a span of 13 bases. Germline CDR1 reads SGDLS; CDR2 reads YYNGEE. The CDR3 region has the DNA TGTGCCAGCAGCGTAGCGACAGGAGGAGGCTACGAGCAGTACTTC. The encoded protein is CASSVATGGGYEQYF.

The rearrangement joins TRBV30 to TRBJ2-1; TRBD2 matches at 8 bases. The CDR3 extends over 15 amino acids. V shed 3 bases, J shed 7 bases, and the junction held 11 bases outside the gene matches. From germline, CDR1 is GTSNPN and CDR2 SVGIG (reference sequence). The CDR3 nucleotides are TGTGCCTGGAGAATACACGGGGGGGCAGGGAATGAGCAGTTCTTC. It yields the protein CAWRIHGGAGNEQFF.

The chain couples TRBV5-5 to TRBJ2-5, with D perhaps TRBD1 (6 bases). Germline V gene lookup returns CDR1 SGHKS and CDR2 YYEKEE (reference sequence). This CDR3 spans 16 amino acids. V was pared by 2 bases and J by 1 base, with 15 bases between. The CDR3 sequence: CASSLIQGVSQETQYF. CDR3 DNA sequence: TGTGCCAGCAGCTTAATACAGGGAGTGTCCCAAGAGACCCAGTACTTC.

The chain employs TRBV7-9 and TRBJ2-6, with 7 bases fitting TRBD1. CDR1 and CDR2 from the germline V gene are SEHNR and FQNEAQ (reference sequence). The CDR3 has 19 amino acids. With V trimmed by 1 base and J by 0 bases, 9 bases remained unmatched. CDR3 protein: CASSLGMGTELSGANVLTF. The CDR3 nucleotides read TGTGCCAGCAGCTTAGGCATGGGGACAGAGCTCTCTGGGGCCAACGTCCTGACTTTC.

This clone was counted only a few times. The V call is TRBV29-1, the J call TRBJ2-7; 8 nucleotides align to TRBD1. The junction had 8 bases not matched to a gene; V was cut back by 4 bases and J by 9 bases. CDR3 length: 12 residues. The germline CDR1 and CDR2 sequences are SQVTM and ANQGSEA. As DNA, the CDR3 is TGCAGCGTTGTGACAGGGGATCTCGGGCAGTACTTC. It translates to CSVVTGDLGQYF.

The chain joins TRBV4-2 to TRBJ1-1, with D possibly TRBD1 on 6 matching bases. CDR3 length equals 14 residues. V was pared by 1 base and J by 4 bases, with 10 bases between. Germline assignment: CDR1 LGHNA and CDR2 YNFKEQ. CDR3 DNA: TGTGCCAGCAGCCAAGCAGGGGTGGCCACTGAAGCTTTCTTT. Translating gives CASSQAGVATEAFF.

V and J are TRBV15 and TRBJ2-6; possible D gene TRBD1, 5 bases. Germline assignment: CDR1 LNHNV and CDR2 YYDKDF (reference sequence). V shed 3 bases and J shed 7 bases, with 10 bases lying between them. This CDR3 is 14 amino acids long. CDR3 nucleotide sequence: TGTGCCACCAGCAGGGCAGGGCGAGCCAACGTCCTGACTTTC. Amino acid sequence: CATSRAGRANVLTF.

To note about this clone: Other DNA sequences in this specimen translate into the identical CDR3. This sequence joins TRBV20-1 and TRBJ2-7; D is undetermined. The V gene lost 3 bases and the J gene lost 1 base, with 4 bases spanning the gap. Germline CDR1 reads DFQATT; CDR2 reads SNEGSKA (reference sequence). The CDR3 has 11 amino acids. This CDR3 reads CSARGSYEQYF. CDR3 in DNA: TGCAGTGCTAGGGGATCCTACGAGCAGTACTTC.

The chain has TRBV29-1 and TRBJ2-1, with D perhaps TRBD1 or TRBD2 (5 bases each). V gave up 6 bases and J gave up 5 bases, with 17 bases separating them. The length of the CDR3 is 14 residues. From germline, CDR1 is SQVTM and CDR2 ANQGSEA. The CDR3 DNA reads as TGCAGCGTGGGGGACGGGCGTCTGAACAATGAGCAGTTCTTC. This sequence encodes CSVGDGRLNNEQFF.

About this clone: This sample also contains other DNA sequences that code for the same CDR3. This sequence joins TRBV29-1 and TRBJ2-1, with D possibly being TRBD1 (5 bases). The CDR3 length is 13 residues. Trimming shortened V by 4 bases and J by 1 base, and 8 bases separated the two germline ends. CDR1 SQVTM and CDR2 ANQGSEA come from the germline V gene. CDR3 sequence reads: CSVGQGSYNEQFF. The DNA for the CDR3 is TGCAGCGTTGGCCAGGGTTCCTACAATGAGCAGTTCTTC.

V is TRBV5-6 and J is TRBJ1-6; D is perhaps TRBD1 (6 bases). V gave up 4 bases and J gave up 3 bases, with 11 bases separating them. Germline lookup yields CDR1 SGHDT and CDR2 YYEEEE. The CDR3 length is 15 residues. This CDR3 reads CASSRRGDYNSPLHF. The CDR3 DNA reads as TGTGCCAGCAGCCGGAGGGGGGACTATAATTCACCCCTCCACTTT.

The chain is built from TRBV30 and TRBJ1-1, with unresolved D. CDR3 length: 13 amino acids. V was cut by 4 bases and J by 3 bases, with 12 bases left in between. Germline V gene data show CDR1 as GTSNPN and CDR2 as SVGIG (reference sequence). CDR3 DNA sequence: TGTGCCTGGACCAAGGGATCGGACACTGAAGCTTTCTTT. It codes for CAWTKGSDTEAFF.